The sequence of this TCR beta chain was determined in a study of cytomegalovirus exposure and HLA in healthy donors. This CDR3 is built from 15 residues. CDR1 and CDR2 (germline): MDHEN, SYDVKM. V trimming: 4 bases; J trimming: 0 bases; junction bases outside the gene matches: 5. PCR involved 60 Vbeta and 13 Jbeta primers. The method was immunoSEQ multiplex PCR; TCRdb's version includes in-frame clones alone and lacks a portion of them. Of under 75,000 clones listed, roughly 74% are singletons. This TCR was sampled from a human donor in good health. The chain links TRBV28 to TRBJ2-7, with TRBD1 identical over 8 bases. Sequenced material: PBMCs. The CDR3 bases are TGTGCCAGCAGTTCACCAGGGGGCGGCTCCTACGAGCAGTACTTC. Encoded protein: CASSSPGGGSYEQYF.